What follows describes a single T cell receptor beta chain. Just one base apart from a much larger clone, this may be a read error. This entry belongs to a study of blood T cells in healthy people across ages. Germline CDR1 reads SQVTM; CDR2 reads ANQGSEA. J gave up 11 bases and V 6 bases, and 15 bases lay outside the gene matches. The CDR3 spans 14 residues. The authors ran a second PCR of about 6 to 11 cycles using a sample-barcoded 5' primer and a J-beta primer mix. Each CDR3 protein is one row after TCRdb ran MiXCR on the 5' RACE reads. The table records about 1,600,000 distinct CDR3 sequences, 42% of them present only once.

The TCR sequence derives from a young woman in good health. The chain couples TRBV29-1 to TRBJ2-5; 10 nucleotides align to TRBD2. The sample comprised blood. This CDR3 is CSVDVSGGGNEQYF. In nucleotides, the CDR3 is TGCAGCGTAGACGTGAGCGGGGGGGGGAATGAGCAGTACTTC. The whole variable domain, filled in from reference TRBV29-1 and TRBJ2-5, reads SAVISQKPSRDICQRGTSLTIQCQVDSQVTMMFWYRQQPGQSLTLIATANQGSEATYESGFVIDKFPISRPNLTFSTLTVSNMSPEDSSIYLCSVDVSGGGNEQYFGPGTRLLVL.